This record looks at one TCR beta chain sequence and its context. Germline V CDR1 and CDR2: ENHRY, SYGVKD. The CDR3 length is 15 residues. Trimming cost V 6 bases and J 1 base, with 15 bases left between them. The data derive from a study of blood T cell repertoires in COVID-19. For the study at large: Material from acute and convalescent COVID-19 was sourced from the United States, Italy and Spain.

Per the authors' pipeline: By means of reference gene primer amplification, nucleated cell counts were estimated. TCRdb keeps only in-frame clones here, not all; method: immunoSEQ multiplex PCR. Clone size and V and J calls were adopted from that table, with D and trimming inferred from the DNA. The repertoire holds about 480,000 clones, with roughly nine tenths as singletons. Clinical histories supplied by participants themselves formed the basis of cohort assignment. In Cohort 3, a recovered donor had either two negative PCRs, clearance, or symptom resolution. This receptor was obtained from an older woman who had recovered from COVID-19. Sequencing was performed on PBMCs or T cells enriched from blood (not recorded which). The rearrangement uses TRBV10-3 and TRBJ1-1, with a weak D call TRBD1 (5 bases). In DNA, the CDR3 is TGTGCCATCAGGGAAGACAGAGGAAGGAACACTGAAGCTTTCTTT. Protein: CAIREDRGRNTEAFF.